One sample yielded the 14 T cell receptor beta chains listed below, sequenced in a study of blood T cells in healthy people across ages. With a J-beta primer mix and a sample-barcoded 5' primer, a second PCR ran about 7 to 12 cycles. Each CDR3 protein is one row after TCRdb ran MiXCR on the 5' RACE reads. The sample contains about 840,000 distinct CDR3 sequences, almost 30% of which appear only once. The same data also contributed to another study, on T cells of mothers and their children.

Source material: blood. These TCRs come from a woman in her forties in good health.

The chain joins TRBV27 to TRBJ2-1; the match to TRBD2 covers 9 bases. The ends lost 0 bases at V and 13 bases at J; junction bases unmatched: 16. Germline V gene data show CDR1 as MNHEY and CDR2 as SMNVEV (reference sequence). The CDR3 sequence is 17 residues long. The CDR3: CASSLSSLAGNRWEQFF. CDR3 in DNA: TGTGCCAGCAGTTTATCTTCTCTAGCGGGAAACCGCTGGGAACAGTTCTTC.

This clonotype was observed once. The chain employs TRBV7-2 and TRBJ2-2, with D perhaps TRBD2 (6 bases). The germline V and J ends were trimmed by 2 bases and 4 bases, with 11 bases remaining between them. CDR3 length equals 15 residues. The germline CDR1 and CDR2 sequences are SGHTA and FQGNSA. DNA for the CDR3: TGTGCCAGCAGCTTAAGGACTACTACCACCGGGGAGCTGTTTTTT. Amino acids: CASSLRTTTTGELFF.

This clonotype has at least ten counts. This sequence joins TRBV5-8 and TRBJ2-1, with D unclear. The CDR3 length is 14 residues. V lost 0 bases to trimming and J lost 7 bases, with 11 bases between them. Germline values: CDR1 SGHTS, CDR2 YDEGEE. In DNA form, the CDR3 reads TGTGCCAGCAGCTTGGCCACGTCGATAAATGAGCAGTTCTTC. It specifies CASSLATSINEQFF.

Notes on this clonotype: This may stem from a read error, because a much larger clone lies one nucleotide away. The CDR3 nucleotides are TGTGCCAGCAGCCCCTCCGGGGACTGCGAGCAGTACTTC. The encoded protein is CASSPSGDCEQYF. This chain uses TRBV7-9 with TRBJ2-5; possible D gene TRBD2, 6 bases. The J call may be incorrect, as the DNA end agrees better with TRBJ2-7. Germline CDR1 SEHNR, CDR2 FQNEAQ (reference sequence). The CDR3 contains 13 residues.

The V and J genes are TRBV5-5 and TRBJ1-4; 7 bases are shared with TRBD1. V gave up 6 bases and J gave up 6 bases; unmatched junction bases: 20. The CDR3 sequence is 18 residues long. Germline V gene lookup returns CDR1 SGHKS and CDR2 YYEKEE (reference sequence). DNA of the CDR3: TGTGCCAGCACCCCCCGCCCAGGGGGATCCCGGTTTGATGAAAAACTGTTTTTT. Translating gives CASTPRPGGSRFDEKLFF.

The chain carries TRBV7-9 and TRBJ1-2; D possibly corresponds to TRBD1 (5 bases). Per the germline V gene, CDR1 is SEHNR and CDR2 is FQNEAQ (reference sequence). Trimming left V 4 bases short and J 4 bases short, with 16 bases between. This CDR3 is built from 15 residues. CDR3 coding DNA: TGTGCCAGCAGCTACGGGGCGGAACGGGGCTATGGCTACACCTTC. This sequence encodes CASSYGAERGYGYTF.

The V gene is TRBV18, the J gene TRBJ1-1, with D maybe TRBD1 (6 bases). The germline CDR1 and CDR2 sequences are KGHSH and LQKENI. This CDR3 region has 12 residues. V shed 3 bases and J shed 9 bases, with 11 bases lying between them. CDR3 region: CASSPSDRQAFF. In DNA form, the CDR3 reads TGTGCCAGCTCACCGAGCGACAGGCAAGCTTTCTTT.

This clonotype occurred many times. This rearrangement joins TRBV6-5 to TRBJ2-7, with D possibly matching TRBD1 (5 bases). V was pared by 0 bases and J by 3 bases, with 12 bases between. This CDR3 spans 15 amino acids. Per germline, CDR1 MNHEY and CDR2 SVGAGI. Here the CDR3 DNA reads TGTGCCAGCAGTTACTCCTCCGGGCAGGGCTACGAGCAGTACTTC. This sequence encodes CASSYSSGQGYEQYF.

The table lists this clonotype with a few counts. The V gene is TRBV29-1, the J gene TRBJ1-2, with D unclear. Germline CDR1 and CDR2: SQVTM and ANQGSEA. The CDR3 is 11 residues long. The V end lost 3 bases, the J end lost 8 bases, and 10 bases lay between the germline ends. In DNA, the CDR3 is TGCAGCGTTGACGGGGTAGAGGGCTACACCTTC. Its translation is CSVDGVEGYTF.

The J gene is TRBJ1-2, the V gene TRBV4-1; tentatively, D is TRBD1 (5 bases). The CDR3 extends over 16 amino acids. Germline lookup yields CDR1 MGHRA and CDR2 YSYEKL. V was shortened by 3 bases and J by 4 bases, with 18 bases between the two germline ends. The CDR3 loop reads CASSQAGMRGIYGYTF. DNA for the CDR3: TGCGCCAGCAGCCAGGCGGGGATGAGGGGAATCTATGGCTACACCTTC.

The V and J genes are TRBV10-3 and TRBJ2-5; the D gene is possibly TRBD1 (5 bases). The CDR3 is 15 amino acids. Germline V lookup: CDR1 ENHRY, CDR2 SYGVKD. V was clipped by 2 bases and J by 1 base, with 11 bases between them. The CDR3 region is CAISEGTQGQETQYF. The CDR3 DNA is TGTGCCATCAGTGAGGGCACTCAGGGCCAAGAGACCCAGTACTTC.

This clonotype was detected only a few times. V and J are TRBV20-1 and TRBJ2-1; either TRBD1 or TRBD2 may supply D (7 bases each). Trimming pared 3 bases from V and 6 bases from J, leaving 15 bases between. The CDR3 sequence is 14 residues long. CDR1 DFQATT and CDR2 SNEGSKA come from the germline V gene (reference sequence). The CDR3 sequence is CSARKGGGGNEQFF. The CDR3 DNA reads TGCAGTGCTAGGAAAGGGGGCGGGGGCAATGAGCAGTTCTTC.

This clonotype has only a few counts. The rearrangement joins TRBV5-6 to TRBJ2-7; 11 bases line up with TRBD2. Unmatched junction bases numbered 7, after V lost 4 bases and J lost 4 bases. CDR3 length: 15 amino acids. Looked up from germline, CDR1 is SGHDT and CDR2 is YYEEEE. CDR3 in amino acids: CASSVTSGGMYEQYF. The DNA for the CDR3 is TGTGCCAGCAGCGTAACTAGCGGGGGTATGTACGAGCAGTACTTC.

The rearrangement joins TRBV28 to TRBJ2-3; D possibly corresponds to TRBD2 (6 bases). V lost 2 bases, J lost 6 bases, and 12 bases lay in between. CDR1 and CDR2 from the germline V gene are MDHEN and SYDVKM. The CDR3 is made up of 14 amino acids. CDR3 in DNA: TGTGCCAGCAGTTTAGCGGGGACCCGGGATACGCAGTATTTT. Protein product: CASSLAGTRDTQYF.